Presented here are 15 T cell receptor beta chains from one specimen sequenced in a study of patients and donors after allogeneic stem cell transplantation. MiXCR was run by TCRdb on the RT-PCR reads, yielding one entry per CDR3 protein. The sample records 10,000 to 13,000 distinct CDR3 sequences, around 20% being singletons. The source material was blood, either unsorted or a sorted T cell fraction (not recorded which). The receptors here all came from a human donor who was either an allogeneic HSCT recipient or a stem cell or donor lymphocyte infusion donor (not recorded which). It is not recorded whose cells these are; they may come from a transplant donor.

This clonotype was seen repeatedly, ten times or more. V usage is TRBV5-1 and J usage is TRBJ1-1; D may be TRBD1 (6 bases). CDR3 size: 15 residues. CDR1 and CDR2 (germline): SGHRS, YFSETQ. V gave up 2 bases and J gave up 1 base, with 12 bases separating them. CDR3 loop: CASSFKWGANTEAFF. CDR3 in DNA: TGCGCCAGCAGCTTTAAATGGGGGGCGAACACTGAAGCTTTCTTT.

This clonotype appeared a few times. V is TRBV30 and J is TRBJ2-2; D tentatively reads TRBD1 or TRBD2 (5 bases each). CDR3 length equals 13 residues. Germline CDR1 is GTSNPN and CDR2 is SVGIG (reference sequence). V was pared by 7 bases and J by 6 bases, with 15 bases between. CDR3 protein: CASGPTTAGELFF. As DNA, the CDR3 is TGTGCCTCGGGACCGACTACGGCCGGGGAGCTGTTTTTT.

This clonotype has at least ten counts. The chain recombines TRBV5-1 with TRBJ2-1; D remains ambiguous. Trimming took 4 bases from V and 9 from J, leaving 11 bases between them. This CDR3 contains 12 residues. Germline CDR1 reads SGHRS; CDR2 reads YFSETQ. This chain's CDR3 is CASSQDLGEQFF. CDR3 DNA: TGCGCCAGCAGCCAGGATCTGGGTGAGCAGTTCTTC.

This sequence joins TRBV2 and TRBJ1-2, with TRBD1 matching 10 bases. V was pared by 7 bases and J by 2 bases, with 4 bases of the junction left unmatched. Germline loops: CDR1 SNHLY, CDR2 FYNNEI. CDR3 length equals 14 residues. For the CDR3, the DNA is TGTGCCAGCAAACTGGACAGGGGGAACTATGGCTACACCTTC. It translates to CASKLDRGNYGYTF.

CDR3 nucleotide sequence: TGTGCCAGCAGTGAAGCAGACTCCTACGAGCAGTACTTC. Amino acids: CASSEADSYEQYF. The chain employs TRBV2 and TRBJ2-7; D ambiguous. The CDR3 loop spans 13 amino acids. Looked up from germline, CDR1 is SNHLY and CDR2 is FYNNEI. Trimming left V 0 bases short and J 0 bases short, with 3 bases between.

This chain uses TRBV12-3 or TRBV12-4 with TRBJ1-2, with no clear D. Trimming shortened V by 4 bases and J by 2 bases, and 2 bases separated the two germline ends. The CDR3 sequence is 11 residues long. The CDR3 DNA is TGTGCCAGCAGTTCGAACTATGGCTACACCTTC. It is translated as CASSSNYGYTF.

Note on this clonotype: At one boundary the junction diverges from the germline segment, which might be a read error. The chain couples TRBV7-7 to TRBJ2-1; the D is unclear. CDR3 length: 15 residues. Per germline, CDR1 SSHAT and CDR2 FNYEAQ (reference sequence). CDR3 sequence (DNA): TGTGCTAGCAGCCCCATCGTGGGGATAGGAAATGAGCAGTTCTTC. Its translation is CASSPIVGIGNEQFF.

This clonotype has ten or more counts. V and J are TRBV6-1 and TRBJ1-5; TRBD1 aligns across 7 bases. V lost 1 base, J lost 5 bases, and 8 bases stayed unmatched. The CDR3 has 16 amino acids. From germline, CDR1 is MNHNS and CDR2 SASEGT. The CDR3 DNA follows: TGTGCCAGCAGTGAAGTACAGACAGGGCGGTATCAGCCCCAGCATTTT. Translating it yields CASSEVQTGRYQPQHF.

This clonotype was counted ten times or more. The chain has TRBV10-3 and TRBJ1-1; TRBD1 agrees at 9 bases. Germline assignment: CDR1 ENHRY and CDR2 SYGVKD. With V trimmed by 5 bases and J by 3 bases, 7 bases remained unmatched. The CDR3 is 15 residues long. CDR3 region: CAISRPQGADTEAFF. For the CDR3, the DNA is TGTGCCATCAGTCGACCACAGGGGGCTGACACTGAAGCTTTCTTT.

This clonotype turned up a few times. This sequence joins TRBV6-5 and TRBJ1-1, with a possible D match to TRBD1 (6 bases). The germline V and J ends were trimmed by 0 bases and 3 bases, with 11 bases remaining between them. The germline V gene encodes CDR1 MNHEY and CDR2 SVGAGI. The CDR3 has 15 residues. The CDR3 nucleotides are TGTGCCAGCAGTTACTCGCGGGCAGGGGACACTGAAGCTTTCTTT. It encodes CASSYSRAGDTEAFF.

In this sample, this clonotype turned up a few times. This rearrangement joins TRBV20-1 to TRBJ2-3; TRBD2 is a possible D gene (6 bases). The CDR3 has 18 residues. Germline V CDR1 and CDR2: DFQATT, SNEGSKA (reference sequence). The germline V and J ends were trimmed by 1 base and 2 bases, with 22 bases remaining between them. CDR3 sequence (DNA): TGCAGTGCTAGAGGGGTAGGCCCGGGGACTGGGACCACAGATACGCAGTATTTT. Translating it yields CSARGVGPGTGTTDTQYF.

The J gene is TRBJ1-1, the V gene TRBV20-1, with 8 nucleotides matching TRBD1. CDR3 length equals 15 residues. The junction had 13 bases not matched to a gene; V was cut back by 6 bases and J by 4 bases. The germline gives CDR1 DFQATT, CDR2 SNEGSKA (reference sequence). The CDR3 region is CSARPRTGSVTEAFF. The CDR3 DNA reads as TGCAGTGCCCGACCCAGGACAGGGAGTGTCACTGAAGCTTTCTTT.

The gene calls are TRBV7-2 and TRBJ1-3; D ambiguous. Germline V lookup: CDR1 SGHTA, CDR2 FQGNSA. V lost 5 bases and J 1 base, leaving 12 bases between the germline ends. CDR3 length equals 15 residues. The DNA for the CDR3 is TGTGCCAGCAGCCCCGACCTTTCATCTGGAAACACCATATATTTT. Translated, it gives CASSPDLSSGNTIYF. The whole variable domain, filled in from reference TRBV7-2 and TRBJ1-3, reads GAGVSQSPSNKVTEKGKDVELRCDPISGHTALYWYRQSLGQGLEFLIYFQGNSAPDKSGLPSDRFSAERTGGSVSTLTIQRTQQEDSAVYLCASSPDLSSGNTIYFGEGSWLTVV.

This clonotype was seen ten or more times. DNA for the CDR3: TGCAGTGCTAGAGAGGACGGGGGCACAGATACGCAGTATTTT. Residues: CSAREDGGTDTQYF. The V gene is TRBV20-1, the J gene TRBJ2-3; D might be TRBD2 (5 bases). The CDR3 has 14 amino acids. The V end lost 0 bases, the J end lost 1 base, and 8 bases lay between the germline ends. Germline lookup yields CDR1 DFQATT and CDR2 SNEGSKA (reference sequence).

This chain links TRBV30 with TRBJ1-6; 8 bases are a match to TRBD1. This CDR3 comprises 17 residues. Germline CDR1 is GTSNPN and CDR2 is SVGIG (reference sequence). J lost 9 bases, V lost 1 base, and 14 bases had no gene match. The CDR3 DNA sequence: TGTGCCTGGAGTGCAGCCAGATTTCAGGGGGCCGGTTCACCCCTCCACTTT. Encoded protein: CAWSAARFQGAGSPLHF. The full variable domain, in which reference TRBV30 and TRBJ1-6 provide the parts outside the CDR3, is SQTIHQWPATLVQPVGSPLSLECTVEGTSNPNLYWYRQAAGRGLQLLFYSVGIGQISSEVPQNLSASRPQDRQFILSSKKLLLSDSGFYLCAWSAARFQGAGSPLHFGNGTRLTVT.